Below, 29 T cell receptor beta chains from the same sample are listed, as sequenced in a study of multiple sclerosis patients with progressive multifocal leukoencephalopathy. Documented time point: time of PML onset. Libraries were prepared by immunoSEQ multiplex PCR; TCRdb keeps only in-frame clonotypes and omits some of them. The sample lists 30,000 to 35,000 clones; about 90% were seen once. This material consisted of PBMCs, taken from a patient treated with natalizumab. These TCRs come from a human donor with progressive multifocal leukoencephalopathy.

This chain connects TRBV5-4 to TRBJ1-2; 8 positions match TRBD1. With V trimmed by 4 bases and J by 6 bases, 11 bases remained unmatched. Germline V gene sequence: CDR1 SGHNT, CDR2 YYREEE (reference sequence). This CDR3 has 15 residues. The CDR3 is CASSDPTGAPHGYTF. CDR3 sequence (DNA): TGTGCCAGCAGCGACCCGACAGGGGCACCCCATGGCTACACCTTC.

The chain recombines TRBV15 with TRBJ2-7; possible D gene TRBD2, 6 bases. The ends were cut back, 6 bases at V and 4 bases at J, with 22 bases in the middle. This CDR3 comprises 16 residues. Germline V gives CDR1 LNHNV, CDR2 YYDKDF (reference sequence). The DNA for the CDR3 is TGTGCCACCAGACACCAAGCGGGCGGAGCGGCGTACGAGCAGTACTTC. Residues: CATRHQAGGAAYEQYF.

About this clone itself: The same CDR3 also results from other DNA sequences found in this sample. CDR3 in amino acids: CASRLSRPTEAFF. In nucleotides, the CDR3 is TGTGCCAGTAGATTATCTAGACCCACTGAAGCTTTCTTT. The chain links TRBV7-9 to TRBJ1-1, with unresolved D. The CDR3 loop spans 13 amino acids. Germline assignment: CDR1 SEHNR and CDR2 FQNEAQ (reference sequence). V lost 9 bases, J lost 4 bases, and 15 bases lay in between.

The rearrangement joins TRBV28 to TRBJ1-3; 8 nucleotides agree with TRBD1. Trimming took 7 bases from V and 0 from J; bases not matched to a gene: 14. This CDR3 has 18 residues. The germline V gene has CDR1 MDHEN and CDR2 SYDVKM. DNA of the CDR3: TGTGCCAGCACCGCACCAGGGGGCGACACTCGCTCTGGAAACACCATATATTTT. Encoded protein: CASTAPGGDTRSGNTIYF.

This chain links TRBV19 with TRBJ2-7, with TRBD1 identical over 10 bases. Trimming removed 7 bases from V and 2 bases from J; junction bases left unmatched: 8. The CDR3 is made up of 15 amino acids. Germline CDR1 reads LNHDA; CDR2 reads SQIVND (reference sequence). The DNA of the CDR3 is TGTGCCAGTAACCAGCCCGGGACAGGGGCCTACGAGCAGTACTTC. Translated, it gives CASNQPGTGAYEQYF. The variable domain in full, with the rest retrieved from reference TRBV19 and TRBJ2-7, is DGGITQSPKYLFRKEGQNVTLSCEQNLNHDAMYWYRQDPGQGLRLIYYSQIVNDFQKGDIAEGYSVSREKKESFPLTVTSAQKNPTAFYLCASNQPGTGAYEQYFGPGTRLTVT.

The rearrangement joins TRBV5-4 to TRBJ2-5; 7 bases align to TRBD1. With the DNA end fitting TRBJ2-7 better, the J assignment may be wrong. This CDR3 has 14 amino acids. CDR1 is SGHNT and CDR2 is YYREEE in the germline V gene (reference sequence). Here the CDR3 reads CASSTMGQIYEQYF. DNA for the CDR3: TGTGCCAGCAGCACCATGGGACAGATCTACGAGCAGTACTTC.

The chain joins TRBV2 to TRBJ1-5, with no clear D. V shed 1 base and J shed 16 bases, with 11 bases lying between them. The length of the CDR3 is 11 residues. Germline assignment: CDR1 SNHLY and CDR2 FYNNEI. The CDR3 DNA is TGTGCCAGCAGTGAAGGGTTCGGAGAACATTTT. Translating gives CASSEGFGEHF. The full variable domain, completed using reference TRBV2 and TRBJ1-5, is EPEVTQTPSHQVTQMGQEVILRCVPISNHLYFYWYRQILGQKVEFLVSFYNNEISEKSEIFDDQFSVERPDGSNFTLKIRSTKLEDSAMYFCASSEGFGEHFGDGTRLSIL.

The chain joins TRBV18 to TRBJ2-7; TRBD2 matches at 7 bases. Germline V gene data show CDR1 as KGHSH and CDR2 as LQKENI. With V trimmed by 4 bases and J by 2 bases, 14 bases remained unmatched. The CDR3 is 17 residues long. CDR3 sequence: CASSRGVSGMFPYEQYF. The CDR3 region has the DNA TGTGCCAGCTCACGAGGTGTGAGCGGGATGTTTCCCTACGAGCAGTACTTC. Full variable domain (missing parts from reference TRBV18 and TRBJ2-7): NAGVMQNPRHLVRRRGQEARLRCSPMKGHSHVYWYRQLPEEGLKFMVYLQKENIIDESGMPKERFSAEFPKEGPSILRIQQVVRGDSAAYFCASSRGVSGMFPYEQYFGPGTRLTVT.

The chain is built from TRBV9 and TRBJ2-1; possibly TRBD2 for D (6 bases). Germline V CDR1 and CDR2: SGDLS, YYNGEE. This CDR3 is 15 amino acids long. Trimming pared 4 bases from V and 4 bases from J, leaving 15 bases between. CDR3 DNA: TGTGCCAGCAGCCCTAGTGGGACTTCTTACAATGAGCAGTTCTTC. Translation: CASSPSGTSYNEQFF.

The V gene is TRBV19, the J gene TRBJ2-2; possibly TRBD2 for D (6 bases). V was cut by 6 bases and J by 2 bases, with 10 bases left in between. CDR1 is LNHDA, CDR2 SQIVND, per germline (reference sequence). This CDR3 is 14 amino acids long. CDR3 sequence (DNA): TGTGCCAGTAGAGTCGCGGGAAACACCGGGGAGCTGTTTTTT. Protein product: CASRVAGNTGELFF.

The chain carries TRBV6-5 and TRBJ2-7; D is uncertain. CDR3 length: 15 amino acids. Germline V gives CDR1 MNHEY, CDR2 SVGAGI. V was pared by 7 bases and J by 2 bases, with 18 bases between. CDR3 sequence: CASNPRVRLAYEQYF. The CDR3 DNA reads TGTGCCAGCAATCCACGAGTGAGGCTAGCCTACGAGCAGTACTTC.

This sequence joins TRBV7-2 and TRBJ1-5, with 9 bases fitting TRBD1. This CDR3 comprises 15 residues. The germline V gene encodes CDR1 SGHTA and CDR2 FQGNSA. V shed 4 bases and J 4 bases; nucleotides not matched to a gene: 5. The CDR3 spells CASSSGQGPNQPQHF. CDR3 sequence (DNA): TGTGCCAGCAGCTCGGGACAGGGCCCAAATCAGCCCCAGCATTTT.

The chain is built from TRBV5-6 and TRBJ1-4; D may be TRBD1 (5 bases). Germline assignment: CDR1 SGHDT and CDR2 YYEEEE. Trimming removed 3 bases at V and 4 bases at J, with 16 bases between. The CDR3 totals 16 residues. For the CDR3, the DNA is TGTGCCAGCAGCTATCAAACAGGTTTCGATAATGAAAAACTGTTTTTT. It is translated as CASSYQTGFDNEKLFF.

As DNA, the CDR3 is TGTGCCAGTACGTTTAGACCAGCCTACAATGAGCAGTTCTTC. This encodes CASTFRPAYNEQFF. The chain uses TRBV19 and TRBJ2-1; D uncertain. CDR1 and CDR2 from the germline V gene are LNHDA and SQIVND (reference sequence). V shed 7 bases and J shed 2 bases, with 12 bases lying between them. This CDR3 comprises 14 residues.

The chain couples TRBV5-1 to TRBJ1-1; D unclear. The CDR3 length is 13 residues. The V and J ends lost 2 bases and 1 base respectively, with 6 bases between them. Germline V gene lookup returns CDR1 SGHRS and CDR2 YFSETQ. The CDR3 sequence is CASSFRENTEAFF. CDR3 sequence (DNA): TGCGCCAGCAGCTTTCGGGAGAACACTGAAGCTTTCTTT.

The chain links TRBV15 to TRBJ2-2; unclear D gene. This CDR3 spans 15 amino acids. V lost 1 base and J 2 bases, leaving 8 bases between the germline ends. Germline loops: CDR1 LNHNV, CDR2 YYDKDF (reference sequence). This chain's CDR3 is CATSRAAANTGELFF. The DNA of the CDR3 is TGTGCCACCAGCAGAGCTGCAGCTAACACCGGGGAGCTGTTTTTT.

The CDR3 here is CASSPPRGDLAKNIQYF. DNA of the CDR3: TGTGCCAGCTCACCACCGAGAGGCGATCTAGCCAAAAACATTCAGTACTTC. This chain joins TRBV18 and TRBJ2-4; no clear D gene. The CDR3 consists of 17 residues. Germline CDR1 KGHSH, CDR2 LQKENI. The germline V and J ends were trimmed by 0 bases and 0 bases, with 12 bases remaining between them.

The chain employs TRBV19 and TRBJ2-1, with TRBD2 identical over 8 bases. This CDR3 has 14 amino acids. Germline lookup yields CDR1 LNHDA and CDR2 SQIVND (reference sequence). J gave up 6 bases and V 5 bases, and 6 bases lay outside the gene matches. This CDR3 is CASSWTSLSNEQFF. CDR3 sequence (DNA): TGTGCCAGTAGTTGGACTAGCTTGAGCAATGAGCAGTTCTTC.

This chain uses TRBV10-3 with TRBJ2-7; 7 nucleotides match TRBD1. The CDR3 runs to 14 residues. CDR1 ENHRY and CDR2 SYGVKD come from the germline V gene. Unmatched junction bases numbered 5, after V lost 6 bases and J lost 0 bases. This CDR3 is CAISLRDSSYEQYF. The CDR3 DNA follows: TGTGCCATCAGCCTCCGGGACAGCTCCTACGAGCAGTACTTC.

This clone was recorded once. The chain recombines TRBV7-8 with TRBJ2-1; 7 nucleotides line up with TRBD2. The V segment lost 0 bases and the J segment 5 bases; nucleotides outside the gene matches: 7. The CDR3 length is 16 residues. Germline loops: CDR1 SGHVS, CDR2 FQNEAQ. The chain's CDR3 is CASSLALRERDNEQFF. For the CDR3, the DNA is TGTGCCAGCAGCTTAGCGCTGCGGGAGAGAGACAATGAGCAGTTCTTC. The full variable domain, in which reference TRBV7-8 and TRBJ2-1 provide the parts outside the CDR3, is GAGVSQSPRYKVAKRGQDVALRCDPISGHVSLFWYQQALGQGPEFLTYFQNEAQLDKSGLPSDRFFAERPEGSVSTLKIQRTQQEDSAVYLCASSLALRERDNEQFFGPGTRLTVL.

The rearrangement joins TRBV4-2 to TRBJ2-7, with a possible D match to TRBD1 (6 bases). CDR1 is LGHNA and CDR2 is YNFKEQ in the germline V gene. The CDR3 consists of 16 residues. Trimming took off 0 bases at V and 6 bases at J, with 18 bases between the two ends. The CDR3: CASSQETGFVLGEQYF. CDR3 DNA: TGTGCCAGCAGCCAAGAAACAGGGTTCGTTTTGGGCGAGCAGTACTTC.

V is TRBV19 and J is TRBJ1-1; D not resolved. The CDR3 has 13 residues. V was shortened by 5 bases and J by 1 base, with 8 bases between the two germline ends. Per the germline V gene, CDR1 is LNHDA and CDR2 is SQIVND (reference sequence). CDR3 amino acids: CASSPVRNTEAFF. CDR3 sequence (DNA): TGTGCCAGTAGTCCCGTGAGGAACACTGAAGCTTTCTTT.

The chain uses TRBV18 and TRBJ2-2; D gene unclear. The CDR3 is made up of 13 amino acids. The germline CDR1 and CDR2 sequences are KGHSH and LQKENI. V gave up 5 bases and J gave up 7 bases, with 11 bases separating them. CDR3 DNA sequence: TGTGCCAGCTCAAGGGAATCGGGCGGGGAGCTGTTTTTT. Residues: CASSRESGGELFF.

This clone has a handful of counts. This chain joins TRBV6-6 and TRBJ1-3; perhaps TRBD1 as D (5 bases). The V gene's germline CDR1 is MNHNY and CDR2 SVGAGI (reference sequence). V lost 0 bases to trimming and J lost 3 bases, with 12 bases between them. The CDR3 runs 16 residues. CDR3 in amino acids: CASSYSRGGSGNTIYF. The CDR3 region has the DNA TGTGCCAGCAGTTACTCGAGGGGCGGTAGTGGAAACACCATATATTTT.

The chain recombines TRBV7-9 with TRBJ1-4; 11 bases are a match to TRBD1. This CDR3 is built from 18 residues. Germline CDR1 and CDR2: SEHNR and FQNEAQ (reference sequence). The junction had 5 bases not matched to a gene; V was cut back by 2 bases and J by 0 bases. The CDR3: CASSLRTGGRSTNEKLFF. For the CDR3, the DNA is TGTGCCAGCAGCTTACGGACAGGGGGCCGATCAACTAATGAAAAACTGTTTTTT. The full variable domain, rest sourced from reference TRBV7-9 and TRBJ1-4, is DTGVSQNPRHKITKRGQNVTFRCDPISEHNRLYWYRQTLGQGPEFLTYFQNEAQLEKSRLLSDRFSAERPKGSFSTLEIQRTEQGDSAMYLCASSLRTGGRSTNEKLFFGSGTQLSVL.

V and J are TRBV7-2 and TRBJ1-3; no clear D gene. From germline, CDR1 is SGHTA and CDR2 FQGNSA. CDR3 length: 15 residues. The ends were cut back, 5 bases at V and 0 bases at J, with 11 bases in the middle. The CDR3 protein is CASSPGDLSGNTIYF. The CDR3 DNA is TGTGCCAGCAGCCCAGGCGACCTCTCTGGAAACACCATATATTTT.

The gene calls are TRBV5-6 and TRBJ1-4, with D possibly being TRBD1 (6 bases). With 7 bases removed from V and 8 bases from J, the gap between germline ends came to 18 bases. Per the germline V gene, CDR1 is SGHDT and CDR2 is YYEEEE. The CDR3 is 14 residues long. CDR3 DNA: TGTGCCAGCCTACGTTCAGGGGAGGAAGAAAAACTGTTTTTT. Translation: CASLRSGEEEKLFF.

The chain carries TRBV7-3 and TRBJ2-1, with D perhaps assigned TRBD1 or TRBD2 (5 bases each). This CDR3 comprises 14 residues. Looked up from germline, CDR1 is SGHTA and CDR2 is FQGTGA. The V and J ends lost 5 bases and 3 bases respectively, with 11 bases between them. The CDR3 DNA reads TGTGCCAGCAGCCCCCAGGGAGACTACAATGAGCAGTTCTTC. Amino acid sequence: CASSPQGDYNEQFF.

V and J are TRBV9 and TRBJ2-6; D call uncertain. This CDR3 has 15 amino acids. In germline, CDR1 is SGDLS, CDR2 YYNGEE. Trimming pared 0 bases from V and 0 bases from J, leaving 4 bases between. CDR3 in DNA: TGTGCCAGCAGCGTAGAGGGCTCTGGGGCCAACGTCCTGACTTTC. Translation gives CASSVEGSGANVLTF.